A single sample gave rise to the 17 T cell receptor beta chains below, sequenced in a study of blood T cell repertoires in COVID-19. TCRdb's copy holds only in-frame clones and misses some; the assay was immunoSEQ multiplex PCR. The sample lists around 200,000 clones; roughly 87% were seen once. Sequencing used PBMCs or T cells enriched from blood (not recorded which). Receptors originate from a man aged 18 to 29 with acute COVID-19.

This rearrangement joins TRBV14 to TRBJ2-2, with TRBD1 matching over 7 bases. Looked up from germline, CDR1 is SGHDN and CDR2 is FVKESK. V was clipped by 3 bases and J by 7 bases; unmatched bases: 5. The CDR3 covers 14 residues. The CDR3 DNA reads TGTGCCAGCAGCCAGGTCCACAGGGGCGGGGAGCTGTTTTTT. It translates to CASSQVHRGGELFF.

The chain employs TRBV5-1 and TRBJ1-1, with 10 bases aligning to TRBD1. In germline, CDR1 is SGHRS, CDR2 YFSETQ. The CDR3 extends over 15 amino acids. V trimming: 4 bases; J trimming: 1 base; junction bases outside the gene matches: 4. The CDR3 DNA follows: TGCGCCAGCAGCAGACAGGGGGCGCAGAACACTGAAGCTTTCTTT. It specifies CASSRQGAQNTEAFF. Full variable domain (remainder filled in from reference TRBV5-1 and TRBJ1-1): KAGVTQTPRYLIKTRGQQVTLSCSPISGHRSVSWYQQTPGQGLQFLFEYFSETQRNKGNFPGRFSGRQFSNSRSEMNVSTLELGDSALYLCASSRQGAQNTEAFFGQGTRLTVV.

This clone was counted between two and nine times. The gene calls are TRBV6-4 and TRBJ1-3, with D possibly being TRBD1 (5 bases). This CDR3 has 19 residues. The V end was cut by 2 bases, the J end by 0 bases, with 20 bases between. Per the germline V gene, CDR1 is MRHNA and CDR2 is SNTAGT. The DNA for the CDR3 is TGTGCCAGCAGTGACATTTTGATACAGGCGCACTTCTCTGGAAACACCATATATTTT. It codes for CASSDILIQAHFSGNTIYF.

J is TRBJ1-1 and V is TRBV27; D might be TRBD1 (6 bases). Per the germline V gene, CDR1 is MNHEY and CDR2 is SMNVEV (reference sequence). This CDR3 region has 16 residues. Deletions cut 6 bases from V and 0 bases from J, with 17 bases between. The CDR3 DNA reads TGTGCCAGCAGCCCTACCCAACAGGGTGTGAACACTGAAGCTTTCTTT. Protein sequence: CASSPTQQGVNTEAFF.

This clone came up a few times. The V and J genes are TRBV2 and TRBJ1-2; the D gene is possibly TRBD1 (6 bases). Germline V gene sequence: CDR1 SNHLY, CDR2 FYNNEI. The CDR3 totals 12 residues. V lost 6 bases and J lost 6, with 11 bases in between. Here the CDR3 reads CASRGSGDGYTF. CDR3 coding DNA: TGTGCCAGCAGAGGGTCAGGGGATGGCTACACCTTC.

In the case of this clone: Sequence at one end of the junction differs from germline and may be a read error. The chain has TRBV7-7 and TRBJ2-3; 7 bases map to TRBD1. CDR1 is SSHAT and CDR2 is FNYEAQ in the germline V gene (reference sequence). The CDR3 totals 14 residues. DNA for the CDR3: TGTGCTAGCAGCTTAGGGACAGGCACAGATACGCAGTATTTT. Its protein product is CASSLGTGTDTQYF.

The rearrangement links TRBV27 to TRBJ2-3, with D possibly being TRBD2 (5 bases). Trimming took 7 bases from V and 2 from J, leaving 10 bases between them. The CDR3 runs 13 residues. Germline V gene sequence: CDR1 MNHEY, CDR2 SMNVEV (reference sequence). As DNA, the CDR3 is TGTGCCAGCACCGAGACTAACACAGATACGCAGTATTTT. It encodes CASTETNTDTQYF.

The genes are TRBV5-6 and TRBJ2-1, with 8 bases that match TRBD1. V shed 4 bases and J 0 bases; nucleotides not matched to a gene: 6. Germline V gene lookup returns CDR1 SGHDT and CDR2 YYEEEE. The CDR3 contains 16 residues. The CDR3 DNA reads as TGTGCCAGCAGCGCTGGACAGGGTGCCTCCTACAATGAGCAGTTCTTC. Encoded protein: CASSAGQGASYNEQFF.

This chain connects TRBV28 to TRBJ1-1; D not certain. V dropped 7 bases and J dropped 7 bases, with 16 bases sitting between them. In germline, CDR1 is MDHEN, CDR2 SYDVKM. This CDR3 has 13 residues. The CDR3 loop reads CASTLHDQVEAFF. The CDR3 DNA follows: TGTGCCAGCACCCTACACGACCAGGTTGAAGCTTTCTTT. The full variable domain, with the rest looked up from reference TRBV28 and TRBJ1-1, is DVKVTQSSRYLVKRTGEKVFLECVQDMDHENMFWYRQDPGLGLRLIYFSYDVKMKEKGDIPEGYSVSREKKERFSLILESASTNQTSMYLCASTLHDQVEAFFGQGTRLTVV.

The gene calls are TRBV5-4 and TRBJ2-2; 7 bases align to TRBD1. V gave up 1 base and J gave up 2 bases; unmatched junction bases: 8. Germline lookup yields CDR1 SGHNT and CDR2 YYREEE (reference sequence). The CDR3 sequence is 17 residues long. CDR3 nucleotide sequence: TGTGCCAGCAGCTTGAGGGTAGGGGGCTTTAACACCGGGGAGCTGTTTTTT. It codes for CASSLRVGGFNTGELFF.

V usage is TRBV7-9 and J usage is TRBJ2-1; TRBD2 matches 13 bases. The CDR3 has 18 amino acids. Germline assignment: CDR1 SEHNR and CDR2 FQNEAQ (reference sequence). V was clipped by 5 bases and J by 1 base; unmatched bases: 8. CDR3: CASSRLAGGRESYNEQFF. The CDR3 nucleotides are TGTGCCAGCAGCAGACTAGCGGGAGGCAGGGAGTCCTACAATGAGCAGTTCTTC.

The chain is built from TRBV28 and TRBJ2-5; 8 bases match TRBD2. Germline loops: CDR1 MDHEN, CDR2 SYDVKM. This CDR3 is 15 amino acids long. V shed 5 bases and J 4 bases; nucleotides not matched to a gene: 9. CDR3 residues: CASSPSGRGGETQYF. The CDR3 DNA sequence: TGTGCCAGCAGTCCGAGCGGGAGAGGTGGAGAGACCCAGTACTTC. Based on the CDR3 plus reference TRBV28 and TRBJ2-5, the full variable domain is DVKVTQSSRYLVKRTGEKVFLECVQDMDHENMFWYRQDPGLGLRLIYFSYDVKMKEKGDIPEGYSVSREKKERFSLILESASTNQTSMYLCASSPSGRGGETQYFGPGTRLLVL.

The chain has TRBV29-1 and TRBJ1-2; D remains ambiguous. This CDR3 spans 12 amino acids. Germline CDR1 SQVTM, CDR2 ANQGSEA. Trimming took off 8 bases at V and 5 bases at J, with 15 bases between the two ends. CDR3 amino acids: CSTVGREYGYTF. Here the CDR3 DNA reads TGCAGCACCGTTGGACGGGAATATGGCTACACCTTC.

The gene calls are TRBV20-1 and TRBJ1-4; D ambiguous. CDR1 is DFQATT, CDR2 SNEGSKA, per germline (reference sequence). Trimming took off 1 base at V and 7 bases at J, with 4 bases between the two ends. There are 11 residues in the CDR3. CDR3 in amino acids: CSARVAEKLFF. The CDR3 nucleotides are TGCAGTGCTAGAGTAGCTGAAAAACTGTTTTTT.

The V gene is TRBV6-5, the J gene TRBJ2-3; a weak D match, TRBD2 (6 bases). The CDR3 runs to 14 residues. The germline V gene has CDR1 MNHEY and CDR2 SVGAGI. Trimming removed 5 bases from V and 0 bases from J, with 9 bases in between. DNA for the CDR3: TGTGCCAGCAGTCCCAGCGGGAGCACAGATACGCAGTATTTT. It translates to CASSPSGSTDTQYF.

Here the CDR3 reads CASRREGRSEQYF. In nucleotides, the CDR3 is TGTGCCAGTCGGCGGGAGGGCCGTTCCGAGCAGTACTTC. J is TRBJ2-7 and V is TRBV19; 9 bases are a match to TRBD2. The V gene's germline CDR1 is LNHDA and CDR2 SQIVND (reference sequence). The CDR3 is made up of 13 amino acids. The J segment lost 6 bases and the V segment lost 8 bases, leaving 8 bases of the junction unmatched. Full variable domain (missing parts from reference TRBV19 and TRBJ2-7): DGGITQSPKYLFRKEGQNVTLSCEQNLNHDAMYWYRQDPGQGLRLIYYSQIVNDFQKGDIAEGYSVSREKKESFPLTVTSAQKNPTAFYLCASRREGRSEQYFGPGTRLTVT.

This clone was observed once. The chain is built from TRBV30 and TRBJ2-7, with 7 bases matching TRBD1. V shed 5 bases, J shed 0 bases, and the junction held 4 bases outside the gene matches. CDR3 length equals 13 residues. In germline, CDR1 is GTSNPN, CDR2 SVGIG (reference sequence). CDR3 sequence reads: CAWDWDSSYEQYF. CDR3 DNA sequence: TGTGCCTGGGACTGGGACAGCTCCTACGAGCAGTACTTC.